The sequence of this T cell receptor (beta chain) was determined in a study of cytomegalovirus exposure and HLA in healthy donors. General study findings and limits: Later analysis associated a missense DCLRE1C variant with TCR beta V- and J-gene trimming. Further analysis was carried out later, and it showed several of the most significant clusters appearing linked to common viral pathogens. The authors considered a cluster of highly shared sequence variants likely to be a sequencing artifact.

13 Jbeta primers and 60 Vbeta primers were used for the PCR. Repertoires were generated with immunoSEQ multiplex PCR, while TCRdb's copy carries only in-frame clones and drops some. Of approximately 170,000 clones detected, roughly 77% appear once; the ten largest clones hold 4% to 5%. Comments on this clone: Its antigen remains unidentified.

The source is a man aged 18 to 29 in good health and CMV-seropositive. Input material: PBMCs.

CDR3 sequence reads: CASRTGYGYTF. The CDR3 DNA follows: TGTGCCAGCAGGACAGGGTATGGCTACACCTTC. This rearrangement joins TRBV6-5 to TRBJ1-2; 7 bases match TRBD1. CDR1 MNHEY and CDR2 SVGAGI come from the germline V gene. The J segment lost 5 bases and the V segment lost 6 bases, leaving 0 bases of the junction unmatched. The CDR3 totals 11 residues.